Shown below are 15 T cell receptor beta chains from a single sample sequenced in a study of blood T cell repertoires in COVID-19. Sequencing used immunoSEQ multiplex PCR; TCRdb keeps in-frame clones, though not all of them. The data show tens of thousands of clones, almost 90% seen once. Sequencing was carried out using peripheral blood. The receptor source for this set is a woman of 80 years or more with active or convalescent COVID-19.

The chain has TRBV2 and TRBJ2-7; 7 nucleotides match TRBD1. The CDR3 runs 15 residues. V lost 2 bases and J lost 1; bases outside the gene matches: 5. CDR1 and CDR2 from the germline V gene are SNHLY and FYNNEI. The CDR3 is CASSEMGQTSYEQYF. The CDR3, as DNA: TGTGCCAGCAGTGAAATGGGACAGACTTCCTACGAGCAGTACTTC.

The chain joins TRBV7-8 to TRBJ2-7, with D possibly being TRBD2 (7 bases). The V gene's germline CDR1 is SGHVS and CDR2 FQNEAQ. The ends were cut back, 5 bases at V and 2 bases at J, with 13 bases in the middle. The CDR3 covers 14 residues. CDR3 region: CASSLRRGPYEQYF. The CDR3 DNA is TGTGCCAGCAGCCTCCGGCGGGGGCCCTACGAGCAGTACTTC.

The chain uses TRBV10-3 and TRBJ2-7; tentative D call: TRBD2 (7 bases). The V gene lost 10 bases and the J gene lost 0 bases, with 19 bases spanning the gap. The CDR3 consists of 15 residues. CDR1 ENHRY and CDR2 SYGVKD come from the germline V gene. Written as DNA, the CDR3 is TGTGCCACCACCCGTGGGAGGGGGGGCTCCTACGAGCAGTACTTC. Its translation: CATTRGRGGSYEQYF.

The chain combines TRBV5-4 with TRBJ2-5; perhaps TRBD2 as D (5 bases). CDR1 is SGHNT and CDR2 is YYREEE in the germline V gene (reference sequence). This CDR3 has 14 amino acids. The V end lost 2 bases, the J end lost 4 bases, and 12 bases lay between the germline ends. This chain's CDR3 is CASSFRQGRETQYF. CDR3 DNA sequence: TGTGCCAGCAGCTTCCGCCAAGGGAGAGAGACCCAGTACTTC.

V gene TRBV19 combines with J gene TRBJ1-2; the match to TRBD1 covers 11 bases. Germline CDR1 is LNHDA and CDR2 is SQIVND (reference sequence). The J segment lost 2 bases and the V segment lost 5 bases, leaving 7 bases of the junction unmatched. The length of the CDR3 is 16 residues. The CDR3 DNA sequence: TGTGCCAGTAGTTCCCGAGGGACAGGGGGGAACTATGGCTACACCTTC. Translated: CASSSRGTGGNYGYTF.

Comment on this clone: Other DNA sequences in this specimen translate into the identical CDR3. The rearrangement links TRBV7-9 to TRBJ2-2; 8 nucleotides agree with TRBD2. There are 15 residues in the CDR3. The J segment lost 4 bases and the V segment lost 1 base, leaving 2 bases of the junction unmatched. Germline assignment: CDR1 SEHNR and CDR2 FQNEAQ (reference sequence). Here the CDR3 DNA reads TGTGCCAGCAGCTTAGGTCTAGCGGGCACCGGGGAGCTGTTTTTT. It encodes CASSLGLAGTGELFF.

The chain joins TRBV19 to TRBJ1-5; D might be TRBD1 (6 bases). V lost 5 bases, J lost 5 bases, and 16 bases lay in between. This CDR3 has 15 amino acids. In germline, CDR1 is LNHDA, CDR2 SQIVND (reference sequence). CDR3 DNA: TGTGCCAGTAGTTCGTTCGACAGGACCTATCAGCCCCAGCATTTT. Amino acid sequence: CASSSFDRTYQPQHF.

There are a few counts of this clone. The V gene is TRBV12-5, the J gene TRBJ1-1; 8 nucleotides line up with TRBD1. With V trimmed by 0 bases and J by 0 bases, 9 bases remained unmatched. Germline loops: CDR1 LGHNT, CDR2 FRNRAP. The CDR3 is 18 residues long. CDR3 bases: TGTGCTAGTGGTTTGGTACCGACAGGGGTAATGGTGAACACTGAAGCTTTCTTT. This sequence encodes CASGLVPTGVMVNTEAFF. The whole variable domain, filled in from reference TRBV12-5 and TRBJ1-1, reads DARVTQTPRHKVTEMGQEVTMRCQPILGHNTVFWYRQTMMQGLELLAYFRNRAPLDDSGMPKDRFSAEMPDATLATLKIQPSEPRDSAVYFCASGLVPTGVMVNTEAFFGQGTRLTVV.

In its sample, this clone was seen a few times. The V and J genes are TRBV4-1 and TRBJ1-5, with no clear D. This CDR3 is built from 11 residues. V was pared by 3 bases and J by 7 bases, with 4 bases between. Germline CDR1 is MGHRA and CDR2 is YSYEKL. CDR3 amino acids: CASSHRQPQHF. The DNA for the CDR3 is TGCGCCAGCAGCCATCGGCAGCCCCAGCATTTT.

Here the CDR3 DNA reads TGTGCCAGCAGTCCCTTCAGGGGCACTGAAGCTTTCTTT. It yields the protein CASSPFRGTEAFF. The chain recombines TRBV6-2 or TRBV6-3 with TRBJ1-1; possible D gene TRBD1, 6 bases. This CDR3 is built from 13 residues. Between the trimmed V and J ends, which lost 5 bases and 4 bases, there was a span of 11 bases. The V gene's germline CDR1 is MNHEY and CDR2 SVGEGT.

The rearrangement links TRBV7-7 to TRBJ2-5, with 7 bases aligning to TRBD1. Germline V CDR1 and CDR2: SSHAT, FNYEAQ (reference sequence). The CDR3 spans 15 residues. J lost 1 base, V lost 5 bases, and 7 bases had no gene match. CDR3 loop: CASSTTGASQETQYF. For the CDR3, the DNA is TGTGCCAGCAGCACCACAGGGGCGAGCCAAGAGACCCAGTACTTC.

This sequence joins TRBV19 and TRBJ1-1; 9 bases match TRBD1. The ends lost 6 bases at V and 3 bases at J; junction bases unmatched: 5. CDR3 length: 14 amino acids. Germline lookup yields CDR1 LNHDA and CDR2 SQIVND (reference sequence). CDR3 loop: CASSPTGGYTEAFF. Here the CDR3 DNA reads TGTGCCAGTAGCCCGACAGGGGGTTACACTGAAGCTTTCTTT.

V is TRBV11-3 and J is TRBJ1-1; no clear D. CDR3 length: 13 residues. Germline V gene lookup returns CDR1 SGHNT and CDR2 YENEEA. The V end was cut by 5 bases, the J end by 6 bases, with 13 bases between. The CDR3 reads CASSPTPGAEAFF. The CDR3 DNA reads TGTGCCAGCAGCCCTACTCCCGGGGCTGAAGCTTTCTTT. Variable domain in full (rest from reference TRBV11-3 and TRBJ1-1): EAGVVQSPRYKIIEKKQPVAFWCNPISGHNTLYWYLQNLGQGPELLIRYENEEAVDDSQLPKDRFSAERLKGVDSTLKIQPAELGDSAVYLCASSPTPGAEAFFGQGTRLTVV.

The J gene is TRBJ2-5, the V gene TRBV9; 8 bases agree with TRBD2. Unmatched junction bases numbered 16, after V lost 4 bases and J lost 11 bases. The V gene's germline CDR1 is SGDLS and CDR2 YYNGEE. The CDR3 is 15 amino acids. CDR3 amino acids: CASSKAGAGKVTQYF. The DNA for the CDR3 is TGTGCCAGCAGCAAAGCGGGAGCGGGCAAGGTGACTCAGTACTTC.

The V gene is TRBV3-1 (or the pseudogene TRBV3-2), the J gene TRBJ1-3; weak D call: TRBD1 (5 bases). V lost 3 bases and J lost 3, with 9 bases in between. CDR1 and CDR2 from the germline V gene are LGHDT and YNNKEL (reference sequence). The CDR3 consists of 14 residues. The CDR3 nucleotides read TGTGCCAGCAGCCACCCCAGGGATGGAAACACCATATATTTT. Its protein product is CASSHPRDGNTIYF.